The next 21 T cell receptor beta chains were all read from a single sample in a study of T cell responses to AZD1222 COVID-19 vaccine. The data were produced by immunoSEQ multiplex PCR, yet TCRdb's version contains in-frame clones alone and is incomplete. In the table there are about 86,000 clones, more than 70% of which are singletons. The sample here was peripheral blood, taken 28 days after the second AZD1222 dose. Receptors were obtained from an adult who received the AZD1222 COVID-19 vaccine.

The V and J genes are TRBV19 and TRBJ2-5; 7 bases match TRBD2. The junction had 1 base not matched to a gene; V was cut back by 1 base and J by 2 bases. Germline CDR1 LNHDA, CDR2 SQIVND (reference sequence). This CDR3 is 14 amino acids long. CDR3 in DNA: TGTGCCAGTAGTATAGCGGGAGGACAAGAGACCCAGTACTTC. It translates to CASSIAGGQETQYF.

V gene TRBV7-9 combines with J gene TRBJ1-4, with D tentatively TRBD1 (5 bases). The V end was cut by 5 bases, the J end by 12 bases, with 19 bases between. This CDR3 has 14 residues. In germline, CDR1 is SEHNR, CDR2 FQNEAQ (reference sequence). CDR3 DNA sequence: TGTGCCAGCAGCAACCAGGGTGAGGTCGGAGAACTGTTTTTT. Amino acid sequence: CASSNQGEVGELFF.

Here the CDR3 DNA reads TGTGCCAGCTCCCCCAGGGGTGTTGAAAAACTGTTTTTT. It specifies CASSPRGVEKLFF. This chain joins TRBV7-9 and TRBJ1-4; a weak D match, TRBD1 (6 bases). The CDR3 is 13 amino acids. Trimming removed 8 bases at V and 7 bases at J, with 14 bases between. Germline values: CDR1 SEHNR, CDR2 FQNEAQ (reference sequence).

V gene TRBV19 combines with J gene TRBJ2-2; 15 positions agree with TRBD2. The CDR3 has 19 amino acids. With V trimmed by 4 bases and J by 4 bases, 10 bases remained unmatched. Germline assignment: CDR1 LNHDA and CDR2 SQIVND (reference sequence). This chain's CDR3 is CASSTGLAGGPGGTGELFF. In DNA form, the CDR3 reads TGTGCCAGTAGTACAGGACTAGCGGGAGGGCCGGGTGGCACCGGGGAGCTGTTTTTT.

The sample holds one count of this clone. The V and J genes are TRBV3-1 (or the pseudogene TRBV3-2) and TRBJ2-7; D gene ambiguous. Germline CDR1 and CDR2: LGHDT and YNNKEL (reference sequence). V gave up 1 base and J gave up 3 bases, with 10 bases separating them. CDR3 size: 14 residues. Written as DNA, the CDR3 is TGTGCCAGCAGCCAAGGAGTCCCCGGCTACGAGCAGTACTTC. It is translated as CASSQGVPGYEQYF.

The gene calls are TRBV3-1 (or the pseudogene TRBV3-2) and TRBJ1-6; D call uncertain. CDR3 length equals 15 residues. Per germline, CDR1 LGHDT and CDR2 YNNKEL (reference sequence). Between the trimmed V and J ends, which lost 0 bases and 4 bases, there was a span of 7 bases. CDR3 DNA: TGTGCCAGCAGCCAAGATCCCGGATATAATTCACCCCTCCACTTT. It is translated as CASSQDPGYNSPLHF.

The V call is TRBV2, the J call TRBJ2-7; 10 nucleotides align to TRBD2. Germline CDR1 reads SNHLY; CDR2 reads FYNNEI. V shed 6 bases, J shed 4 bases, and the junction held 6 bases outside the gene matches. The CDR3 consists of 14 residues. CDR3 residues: CASRAGTSVYEQYF. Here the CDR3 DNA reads TGTGCCAGCAGGGCCGGGACTAGCGTTTACGAGCAGTACTTC.

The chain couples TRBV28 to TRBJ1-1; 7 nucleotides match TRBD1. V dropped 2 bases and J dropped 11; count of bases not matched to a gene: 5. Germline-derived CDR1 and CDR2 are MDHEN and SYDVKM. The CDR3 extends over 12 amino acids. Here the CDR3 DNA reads TGTGCCAGCAGTTTAAAGGGGGCGAAGGCTTTCTTT. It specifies CASSLKGAKAFF.

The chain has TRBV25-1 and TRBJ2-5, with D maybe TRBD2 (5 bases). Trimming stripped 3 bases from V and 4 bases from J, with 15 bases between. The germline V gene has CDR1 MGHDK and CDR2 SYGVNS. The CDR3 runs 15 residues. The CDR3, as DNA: TGTGCCAGCAGTGACCTTCGGGGTCTCGGAGAGACCCAGTACTTC. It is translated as CASSDLRGLGETQYF.

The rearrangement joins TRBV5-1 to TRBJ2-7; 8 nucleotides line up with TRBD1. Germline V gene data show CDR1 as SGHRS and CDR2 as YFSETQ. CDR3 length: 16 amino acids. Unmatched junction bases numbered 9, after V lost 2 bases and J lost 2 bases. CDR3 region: CASSLPPDRATYEQYF. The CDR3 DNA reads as TGCGCCAGCAGCTTACCCCCGGACAGGGCCACCTACGAGCAGTACTTC.

The CDR3 loop reads CASSSIPPNYGYTF. CDR3 nucleotides: TGTGCCAGCAGTTCCATTCCCCCCAACTATGGCTACACCTTC. This sequence joins TRBV6-5 and TRBJ1-2, with D unclear. The CDR3 spans 14 residues. Trimming cost V 4 bases and J 2 bases, with 11 bases left between them. Germline lookup yields CDR1 MNHEY and CDR2 SVGAGI.

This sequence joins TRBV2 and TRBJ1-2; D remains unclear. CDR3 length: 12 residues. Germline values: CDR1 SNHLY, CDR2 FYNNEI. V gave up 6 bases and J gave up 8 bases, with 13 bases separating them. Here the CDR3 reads CASRANKGGYTF. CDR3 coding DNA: TGTGCCAGCAGAGCTAATAAAGGGGGCTACACCTTC.

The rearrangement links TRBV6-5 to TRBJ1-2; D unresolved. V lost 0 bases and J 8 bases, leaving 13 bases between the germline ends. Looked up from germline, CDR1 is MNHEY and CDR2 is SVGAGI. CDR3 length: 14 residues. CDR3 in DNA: TGTGCCAGCAGTTACTCGCCAGAGGTTCCCGGCTACACCTTC. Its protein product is CASSYSPEVPGYTF.

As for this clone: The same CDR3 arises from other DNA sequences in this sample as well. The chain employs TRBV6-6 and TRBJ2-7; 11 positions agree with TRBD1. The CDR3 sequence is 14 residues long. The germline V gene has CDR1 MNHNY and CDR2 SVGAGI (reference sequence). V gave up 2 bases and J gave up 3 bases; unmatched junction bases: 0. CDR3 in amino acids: CASSYGTGGYEQYF. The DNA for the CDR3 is TGTGCCAGCAGTTACGGGACAGGGGGCTACGAGCAGTACTTC.

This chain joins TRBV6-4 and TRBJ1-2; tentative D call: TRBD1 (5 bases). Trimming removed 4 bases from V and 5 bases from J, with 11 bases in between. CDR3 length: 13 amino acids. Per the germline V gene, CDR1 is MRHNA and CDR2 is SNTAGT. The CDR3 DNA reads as TGTGCCAGCAGTGCCAACGCAGGGTATGGCTACACCTTC. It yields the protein CASSANAGYGYTF.

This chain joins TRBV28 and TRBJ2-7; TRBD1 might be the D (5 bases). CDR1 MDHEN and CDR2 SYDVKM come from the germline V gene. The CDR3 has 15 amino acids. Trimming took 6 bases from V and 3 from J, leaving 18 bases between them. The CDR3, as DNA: TGTGCCAGCAGAAGGGGTAAAGAGCCTATCTACGAGCAGTACTTC. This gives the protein CASRRGKEPIYEQYF.

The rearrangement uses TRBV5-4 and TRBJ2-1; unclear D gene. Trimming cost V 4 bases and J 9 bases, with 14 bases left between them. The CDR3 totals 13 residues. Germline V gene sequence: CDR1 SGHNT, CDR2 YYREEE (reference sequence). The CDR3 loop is CASSPPLESEQFF. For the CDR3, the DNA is TGTGCCAGCAGCCCCCCCCTAGAGTCTGAGCAGTTCTTC.

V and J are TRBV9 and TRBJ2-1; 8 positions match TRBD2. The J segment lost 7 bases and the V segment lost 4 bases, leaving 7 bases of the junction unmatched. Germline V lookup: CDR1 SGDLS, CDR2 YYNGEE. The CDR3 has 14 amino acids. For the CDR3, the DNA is TGTGCCAGCAGCCCCCGGGGGGGGGCGAATGAGCAGTTCTTC. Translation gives CASSPRGGANEQFF. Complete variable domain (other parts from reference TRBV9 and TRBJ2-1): DSGVTQTPKHLITATGQRVTLRCSPRSGDLSVYWYQQSLDQGLQFLIQYYNGEERAKGNILERFSAQQFPDLHSELNLSSLELGDSALYFCASSPRGGANEQFFGPGTRLTVL.

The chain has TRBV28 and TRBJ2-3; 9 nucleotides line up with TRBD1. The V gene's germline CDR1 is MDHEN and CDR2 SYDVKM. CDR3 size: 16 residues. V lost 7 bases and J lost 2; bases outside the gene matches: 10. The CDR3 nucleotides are TGTGCCAGCACCCTCCCGGGACAGGGCCTCACAGATACGCAGTATTTT. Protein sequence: CASTLPGQGLTDTQYF.

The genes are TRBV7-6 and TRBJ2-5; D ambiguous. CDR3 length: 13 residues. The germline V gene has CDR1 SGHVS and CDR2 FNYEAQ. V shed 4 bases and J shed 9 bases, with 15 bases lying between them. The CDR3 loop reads CASSSRLSLPQYF. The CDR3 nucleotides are TGTGCCAGCAGCTCGCGACTTTCCCTTCCCCAGTACTTC. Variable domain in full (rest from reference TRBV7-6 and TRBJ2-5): GAGVSQSPRYKVTKRGQDVALRCDPISGHVSLYWYRQALGQGPEFLTYFNYEAQQDKSGLPNDRFSAERPEGSISTLTIQRTEQRDSAMYRCASSSRLSLPQYFGPGTRLLVL.

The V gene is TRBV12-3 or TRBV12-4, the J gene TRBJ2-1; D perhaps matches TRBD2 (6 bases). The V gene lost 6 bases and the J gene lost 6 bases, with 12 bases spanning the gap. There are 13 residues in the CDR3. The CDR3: CASRPGVGNEQFF. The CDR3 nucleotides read TGTGCCAGCAGGCCGGGAGTTGGCAATGAGCAGTTCTTC.